These 7 T cell receptor beta chains share one sample of origin, sequenced in a study of vaccination effects on CD4 cells after COVID-19. These receptors have no known antigen. Isolation of CD4+ T cells took place after about nine days of culture. Repertoires were generated with immunoSEQ multiplex PCR, while TCRdb's copy carries only in-frame clones and drops some. The table shows around 60,000 clones, with about 83% occurring only once. Sequences were derived from CD4+ T cells from PBMCs cultured without peptide, sampled before COVID-19 vaccination. All receptors come from a human donor who received a COVID-19 vaccine.

The sample holds one count of this clone. This chain links TRBV30 with TRBJ2-1; D gene uncertain. The germline CDR1 and CDR2 sequences are GTSNPN and SVGIG (reference sequence). V gave up 3 bases and J gave up 6 bases, with 3 bases separating them. The CDR3 consists of 10 residues. The CDR3 DNA follows: TGTGCCTGGAGCCGCAATGAGCAGTTCTTC. It specifies CAWSRNEQFF. Using reference TRBV30 and TRBJ2-1 for the parts outside the CDR3, the full variable domain is SQTIHQWPATLVQPVGSPLSLECTVEGTSNPNLYWYRQAAGRGLQLLFYSVGIGQISSEVPQNLSASRPQDRQFILSSKKLLLSDSGFYLCAWSRNEQFFGPGTRLTVL.

This clone was seen just once. The rearrangement uses TRBV19 and TRBJ1-5, with D tentatively TRBD1 (5 bases). This CDR3 has 14 amino acids. Germline V gene data show CDR1 as LNHDA and CDR2 as SQIVND (reference sequence). The V and J ends lost 4 bases and 7 bases respectively, with 14 bases between them. This CDR3 is CASSNNQGNQPQHF. CDR3 sequence (DNA): TGTGCCAGTAGTAATAATCAGGGTAACCAGCCCCAGCATTTT.

The chain joins TRBV7-9 to TRBJ1-4, with TRBD1 matching over 10 bases. The CDR3 runs to 14 residues. The germline gives CDR1 SEHNR, CDR2 FQNEAQ (reference sequence). V gave up 5 bases and J gave up 6 bases; unmatched junction bases: 3. CDR3 in DNA: TGTGCCAGCAGCCCGGGACAGGGGTATGAAAAACTGTTTTTT. Protein sequence: CASSPGQGYEKLFF.

This clone came up once. The CDR3 region is CASSWSRSGGTEAFF. The CDR3 DNA reads as TGTGCCAGCAGTTGGAGTCGATCGGGGGGCACTGAAGCTTTCTTT. V gene TRBV6-5 combines with J gene TRBJ1-1; TRBD1 might be the D (5 bases). Germline CDR1 is MNHEY and CDR2 is SVGAGI. The CDR3 spans 15 residues. The ends were cut back, 4 bases at V and 4 bases at J, with 16 bases in the middle.

The chain recombines TRBV6-6 with TRBJ2-1; a weak D match, TRBD1 (6 bases). This CDR3 region has 15 residues. Trimming left V 2 bases short and J 2 bases short, with 10 bases between. CDR1 is MNHNY, CDR2 SVGAGI, per germline (reference sequence). For the CDR3, the DNA is TGTGCCAGCAGTTACGGTTCAGGGGCCTACAATGAGCAGTTCTTC. Translation: CASSYGSGAYNEQFF.

The CDR3 DNA follows: TGTGCCAGCAGTTTCCGCGCCGGGGGCTACACAGATACGCAGTATTTT. This codes for CASSFRAGGYTDTQYF. The rearrangement uses TRBV28 and TRBJ2-3; D may match TRBD1 or TRBD2 (6 bases each). V lost 3 bases to trimming and J lost 2 bases, with 15 bases between them. The CDR3 spans 16 residues. Germline CDR1 and CDR2: MDHEN and SYDVKM. Drawing the rest from reference TRBV28 and TRBJ2-3, the complete variable domain is DVKVTQSSRYLVKRTGEKVFLECVQDMDHENMFWYRQDPGLGLRLIYFSYDVKMKEKGDIPEGYSVSREKKERFSLILESASTNQTSMYLCASSFRAGGYTDTQYFGPGTRLTVL.

The V gene is TRBV6-6, the J gene TRBJ1-5; D unresolved. V lost 5 bases, J lost 1 base, and 0 bases lay in between. The V gene's germline CDR1 is MNHNY and CDR2 SVGAGI (reference sequence). The CDR3 sequence is 11 residues long. The CDR3 coding sequence is TGTGCCAGCAGTAGCAATCAGCCCCAGCATTTT. The encoded protein is CASSSNQPQHF.